The clone carrying this T cell receptor beta chain was seen a single time. The data stem from a study of blood T cell repertoires in COVID-19. Study context: PBMCs, B-cell-depleted T cells, or T cells provided the cDNA or gDNA that made up the material.

Sequencing used immunoSEQ multiplex PCR; TCRdb keeps in-frame clones, though not all of them. The sample contains 250,000 to 350,000 clones, around 82% of which appear only once. This sequence originates from a woman aged 50 to 65 with acute or convalescent COVID-19. Input material: peripheral blood.

As DNA, the CDR3 is TGTGCCTGGAGTGCTGGACAGGGACTTGAAGCTTTCTTT. It yields the protein CAWSAGQGLEAFF. The chain recombines TRBV30 with TRBJ1-1; 8 bases align to TRBD1. The junction had 5 bases not matched to a gene; V was cut back by 1 base and J by 7 bases. The V gene's germline CDR1 is GTSNPN and CDR2 SVGIG (reference sequence). The CDR3 length is 13 residues. Filled out from reference TRBV30 and TRBJ1-1, the complete variable domain reads SQTIHQWPATLVQPVGSPLSLECTVEGTSNPNLYWYRQAAGRGLQLLFYSVGIGQISSEVPQNLSASRPQDRQFILSSKKLLLSDSGFYLCAWSAGQGLEAFFGQGTRLTVV.